This entry is about one T cell receptor beta chain. The antigen remains undetermined. The protocol was immunoSEQ multiplex PCR, while the TCRdb copy is restricted to in-frame clones and leaves out a portion. The sample carries 65,000 to 95,000 clones, 80% recorded once. These data come from a study of T cells in localized non-small cell lung cancer. Findings of the study overall: Maximal T cell clonality occurred in uninvolved adjacent lung, with tumor ranking below it. Detection in adjacent lung was observed for a median around 50 of the top 100 tumor clones.

Material: PBMCs, obtained before any cancer treatment. The TCR was taken from a man aged 40 to 70 with stage II squamous cell lung carcinoma.

CDR3 nucleotides: TGTGCCAGCAGCCAAGACAGACTAGCGGGAGGGGAGACCCAGTACTTC. Protein product: CASSQDRLAGGETQYF. This chain links TRBV4-2 with TRBJ2-5; 14 bases align to TRBD2. There are 16 residues in the CDR3. After removal of 0 bases from V and 5 bases from J, the junction contained 2 bases not matched to a gene. Germline lookup yields CDR1 LGHNA and CDR2 YNFKEQ.